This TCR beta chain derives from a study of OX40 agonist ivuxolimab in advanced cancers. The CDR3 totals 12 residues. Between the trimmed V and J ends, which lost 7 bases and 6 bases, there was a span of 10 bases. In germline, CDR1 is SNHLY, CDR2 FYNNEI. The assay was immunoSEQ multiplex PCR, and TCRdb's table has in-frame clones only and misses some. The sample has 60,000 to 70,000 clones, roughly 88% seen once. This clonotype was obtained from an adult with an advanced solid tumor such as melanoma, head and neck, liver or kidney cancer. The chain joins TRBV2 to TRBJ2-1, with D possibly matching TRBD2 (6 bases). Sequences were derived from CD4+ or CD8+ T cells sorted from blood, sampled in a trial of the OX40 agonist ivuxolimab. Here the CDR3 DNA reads TGTGCCAGCACCCGGGAGTCCAATGAGCAGTTCTTC. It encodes CASTRESNEQFF.